Given below is one T cell receptor (beta chain) in context. Its target antigen remains unknown. No much larger clone exists at a distance of one base, and base qualities are not known. This sample is drawn from a study of cytomegalovirus exposure and HLA in healthy donors (dated by TCRdb to the late 2010s). In the study overall: An earlier analysis of roughly 500 of the donors reported 250 to 300 Gb of sequence data and 120 million or so unique TCR beta sequences from 150 million to 200 million T cells. In the later analysis, no new phenotypic data were used to find candidate immune exposures; instead, reliance was placed on TCR beta sequences and their occurrence across donors. Typing coverage varied by locus: roughly 620-640 donors for A, B, C, DRB1 and DQB1; roughly 520 for DQA1; about 570 for DPA1; 450 to 480 for DPB1. Across some 400 genotyped donors of the cohort, an average of about 240,000 unique TCR beta nucleotide sequences per donor were sequenced, and roughly 20% of those sequences were non-productive. The study profiled the T cell repertoires of 500 to 800 subjects by immunosequencing and related them to cytomegalovirus serostatus. Along with the roughly 610-subject first cohort, a separate validation cohort of over 90 different subjects was used. HLA typing included class I and class II loci at four-digit resolution. A later analysis re-analyzed previously published TCR beta repertoires from 600 to 850 donors and added high-resolution HLA genotyping to study TCR occurrence patterns. In a later genetic analysis, genome-wide SNP genotypes for about three fifths of the roughly 670 donors were used, and that subset was treated as a discovery cohort. The study combined high-throughput TCR immunosequencing, statistical association of individual TCRs with disease status, and machine learning to predict cytomegalovirus infection status. To decide whether each TCR beta V gene segment behaved as functional or pseudogenic, an earlier analysis of fewer than 750 of the donors relied on high-throughput TCR beta sequencing. Donor age, sex, ethnicity and CMV serostatus were compiled together with the repertoire data. About five DR-DQ haplotypes were treated as single units for association and clustering because of strong linkage in the cohort. Every discovery cohort repertoire had been produced on one sequencing platform. Roughly 310 gigabases of sequencing data and approximately 85 million unique TCR sequences were included in an early release covering roughly 700 HLA-typed donors. Of the roughly 400 genotyped donors, over 65% fell in the genetic ancestry cluster associated with self-reported Caucasian donors. The study was designed to test whether signatures of past pathogen exposure could be identified by cataloging public T cell receptors.

The library was obtained by the immunoSEQ multiplex PCR assay. For the multiplex PCR, a mixture combining 60 forward primers for TCR Vbeta segments and 13 reverse primers for TCR Jbeta segments was used. A multiplex PCR assay on genomic DNA amplified the CDR3 region of rearranged TCR beta genes. Amplified TCR beta libraries were sequenced as 87-base-pair reads on the Illumina HiSeq System. The source study handled its data this way. Across the 670 or so repertoires, a later analysis counted 78 million or so unique TCR beta chains, 9.5 million to 13 million of which were shared by at least two donors. To remove PCR and sequencing errors, raw reads were error-corrected and collapsed into unique sequences using a nearest-neighbor algorithm that merged closely related sequences. V, D and J gene segments were assigned by aligning CDR3 sequences to IMGT reference sequences. For a sequence to be retained, at least a six-nucleotide match to both a V gene segment and a J gene segment was required. Rearrangements were classified as productive when the CDR3 lacked stop codons and remained in frame with V and J, and all other rearrangements were classified as non-productive. Following IMGT convention, CDR3 was defined as the stretch from the second conserved V-encoded cysteine to the conserved J-encoded phenylalanine. The earlier analysis of a few hundred of the donors excluded any sequence lacking an unambiguous match to a single V gene segment. In an earlier analysis of several hundred of the donors, V segments were called functional above 56.7% productive rearrangements and were called segregating when the between-donor standard deviation exceeded 5%. A statistical classification framework was developed to diagnose cytomegalovirus status using the catalog of TCR beta chain sequences. A later analysis assigned V and J genes by comparing TCR nucleotide sequences with IMGT/GENE-DB human TR gene sequences. The TCRdist pipeline was used in a later analysis to assign CDR3 sequences and most-parsimonious VDJ recombination scenarios. In a later analysis, every TCR beta chain was defined by the combination of its CDR3 amino acid sequence and its V-gene family, and reads without a unique V-gene family were dropped. A later analysis removed 550 to 700 highly shared, low-generation-probability nucleotide sequences to deal with suspected cross-contamination and a sequencing artifact. For each public chain, a later analysis derived a clonal expansion index from normalized ranks of inferred template counts within each repertoire. Generation probabilities in a later analysis came from a VDJ recombination model fitted to out-of-frame rearrangements, and those results were checked against IGoR. In a later analysis, TCR-TCR, TCR-HLA and TCR-CMV co-occurrence was scored with hypergeometric tests, and a repertoire-size bias correction was applied to TCR pairs. A later analysis estimated false discovery rates by permuting HLA or CMV assignments 20 times. A later analysis grouped co-occurring TCRs with DBSCAN, adding TCRdist sequence similarity when clustering within HLA-allele-positive subsets. Co-occurrence clustering excluded repertoires with fewer than 30,000 or more than 120,000 public chains, plus five with anomalous nucleotide sharing. TCRdb retrieved this table from immuneACCESS and kept in-frame rearrangements only. Not all clones are present; in checked studies, unresolved V genes account for under half, and no reason is known for the remainder. V and J calls and clone size are copied from that table; D and trimming were computed from the DNA. This sample has roughly 100,000 clones in its table, and approximately 70% of those were observed once. Together, the top ten hold about a tenth of the sample.

The cohort was made up of approximately 670 healthy bone marrow donors. At the time of sampling, all cohort members were nominally healthy, though unrecorded immune exposures were likely present. The donor tested CMV seropositive and was one of the 289 seropositive cohort members. A peripheral blood sample was provided by each donor, and peripheral blood mononuclear cells were used for TCR beta sequencing. Genomic DNA was extracted from the blood cell samples with the Qiagen DNeasy Blood Extraction Kit. Broader findings and caveats from the paper: HLA typing was unavailable for some donors at each locus, so association tests used only the typed subset. Compared with equally common non-associated chains, HLA-associated TCR beta chains in a later analysis were more clonally expanded and had lower generation probabilities. It was suggested by the authors that the approach could potentially be generalized to other disease states and immunological phenotypes. This cohort had only TCR beta chains sequenced, and the lack of alpha or paired-chain data limited which features could be detected. According to a later analysis, TCR association rates differed among HLA loci, with DRB1 alleles showing the most associated TCRs and HLA-C alleles showing the fewest. In vitro tests confirmed that three of the cytomegalovirus-associated TCR beta chains recognize cytomegalovirus antigens. A total of about 150 TCR beta chains were listed by the study as associated with cytomegalovirus. In a later analysis, several top co-occurrence clusters were reported to appear linked to parvovirus B19, influenza, CMV and Epstein-Barr virus. Specific HLA alleles were associated with roughly 16,000 TCR beta sequences at a false discovery rate of 0.05 in a later analysis. A later genetic analysis reported fewer N-insertions in productive TCRs among donors in an Asian-associated ancestry cluster than the roughly 700-donor mean. An association between a missense DCLRE1C variant and V-gene and J-gene trimming of TCR beta chains was found in a later genetic analysis and replicated in an independent cohort. Presence/absence analyses assumed roughly uniform sequencing depth across donors, an assumption that may not hold. In an earlier analysis of about 600 of the donors, most TCR beta V segments appeared in productive rearrangements about 87% or about 30% of the time, broadly matching IMGT annotations. Fewer than 20 rarely observed V segments, including chromosome 9 orphons, were excluded from the earlier analysis of about 600 of the donors because counts were too low. A further reported finding was that TCR beta sequences accurately predicted the HLA-A and HLA-B alleles for most subjects in the first cohort. The classifier was reported to diagnose cytomegalovirus status with high specificity and sensitivity in both the original and validation cohorts. Assigning TCR associations to individual alleles was difficult when HLA alleles, especially DR and DQ, strongly co-occurred. The sequencing pipeline was judged likely to have produced a cluster of highly shared sequence variants as a technical artifact. Immune exposure information for the cohort was limited to CMV serostatus. The 87-base-pair reads could not distinguish some IMGT-functional V segments, including TRBV6-2 and TRBV6-3, so those segments were excluded. According to a later analysis, most CMV-associated TCR beta chains appeared to be HLA-restricted, and the HLA associations seemed to be driven largely by CMV exposure. Most TCR sequences were observed very rarely across donors, whereas some public TCRs were present in many individuals. Linkage disequilibrium might explain the correlated functional status among segregating V segments, but an unknown experimental factor could not be excluded.

The CDR3 runs 13 residues from the cysteine to the phenylalanine. The entry retains the CDR3 DNA only, 39 bases that are in frame from base 1. Looking up the germline V gene (reference sequence) yields CDR1 MNHEY and CDR2 SMNVEV. The germline ends are 12 bases apart after V is trimmed by 2 bases and J by 8 bases. Recombination linked TRBV27 to TRBJ1-2, and TRBD1 may be the D gene, going by 5 matching bases. Sequenced sample: PBMCs. The clonotype comes from a man in his forties in good health and CMV-seropositive. The CDR3 loop reads CASSLNRGSGYTF. The nucleotide sequence is TGTGCCAGCAGTTTAAACCGGGGGAGCGGCTACACCTTC.